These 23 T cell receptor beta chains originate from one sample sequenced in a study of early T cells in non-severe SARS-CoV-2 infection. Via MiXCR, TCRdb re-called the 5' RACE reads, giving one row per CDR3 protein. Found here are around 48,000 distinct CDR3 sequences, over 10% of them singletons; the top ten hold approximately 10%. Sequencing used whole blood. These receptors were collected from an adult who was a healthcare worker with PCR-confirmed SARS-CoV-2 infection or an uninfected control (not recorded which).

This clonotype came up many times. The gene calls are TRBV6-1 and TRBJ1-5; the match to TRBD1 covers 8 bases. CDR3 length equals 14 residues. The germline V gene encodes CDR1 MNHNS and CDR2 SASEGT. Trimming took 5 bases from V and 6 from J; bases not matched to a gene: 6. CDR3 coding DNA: TGTGCCAGCAGTTCTCAGGGGGCCGGTCAGCCCCAGCATTTT. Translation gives CASSSQGAGQPQHF.

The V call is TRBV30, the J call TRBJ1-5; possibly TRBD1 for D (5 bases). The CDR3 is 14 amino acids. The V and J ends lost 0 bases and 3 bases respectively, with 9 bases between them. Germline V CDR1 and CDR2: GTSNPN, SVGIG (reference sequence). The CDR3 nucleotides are TGTGCCTGGAGTGTTACAGGCTTCAATCAGCCCCAGCATTTT. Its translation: CAWSVTGFNQPQHF.

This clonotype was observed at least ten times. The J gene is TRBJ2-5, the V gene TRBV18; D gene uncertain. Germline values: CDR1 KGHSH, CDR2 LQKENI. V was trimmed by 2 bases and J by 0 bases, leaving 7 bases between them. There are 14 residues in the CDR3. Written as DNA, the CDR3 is TGTGCCAGCTCACCATCTGGTCACCAAGAGACCCAGTACTTC. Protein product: CASSPSGHQETQYF.

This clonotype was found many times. CDR3 residues: CASSQDGLGVTEAFF. The DNA of the CDR3 is TGTGCCAGCAGCCAAGATGGATTAGGGGTTACTGAAGCTTTCTTT. The gene calls are TRBV4-2 and TRBJ1-1, with a tentative D call TRBD1 (5 bases). The CDR3 runs 15 residues. Germline-derived CDR1 and CDR2 are LGHNA and YNFKEQ. Trimming removed 0 bases at V and 5 bases at J, with 13 bases between.

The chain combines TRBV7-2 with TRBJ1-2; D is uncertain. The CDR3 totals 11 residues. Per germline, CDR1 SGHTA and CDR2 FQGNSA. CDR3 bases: TGTGTCCAGGATCCGGTCTATGGCTACACCTTC. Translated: CVQDPVYGYTF.

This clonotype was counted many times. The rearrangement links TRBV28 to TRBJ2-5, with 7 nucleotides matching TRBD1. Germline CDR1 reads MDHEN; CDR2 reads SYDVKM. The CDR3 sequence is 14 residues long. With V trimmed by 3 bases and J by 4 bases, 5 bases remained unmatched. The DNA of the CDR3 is TGTGCCAGCAGTTTGGGGACAGTAGGAGAGACCCAGTACTTC. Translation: CASSLGTVGETQYF.

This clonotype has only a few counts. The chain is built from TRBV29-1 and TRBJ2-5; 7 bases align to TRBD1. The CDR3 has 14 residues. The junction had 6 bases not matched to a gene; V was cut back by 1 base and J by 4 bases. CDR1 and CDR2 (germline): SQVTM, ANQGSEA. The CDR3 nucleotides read TGCAGCGTTGAAGGCACCTCAGGGGGAGAGACCCAGTACTTC. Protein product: CSVEGTSGGETQYF.

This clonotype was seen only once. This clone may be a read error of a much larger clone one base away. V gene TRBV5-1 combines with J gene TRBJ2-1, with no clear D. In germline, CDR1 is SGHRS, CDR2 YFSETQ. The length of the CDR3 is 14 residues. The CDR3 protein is CASCLPDPYNEQFF. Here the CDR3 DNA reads TGCGCCAGCTGCTTGCCGGACCCGTACAATGAGCAGTTCTTC.

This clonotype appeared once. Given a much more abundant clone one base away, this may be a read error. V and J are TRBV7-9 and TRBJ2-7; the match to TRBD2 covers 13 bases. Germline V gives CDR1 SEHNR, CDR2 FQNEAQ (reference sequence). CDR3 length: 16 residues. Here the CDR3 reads CVSSTTGLAGRYEQYF. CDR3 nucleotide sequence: TGTGTCAGCAGCACAACGGGACTAGCGGGAAGGTACGAGCAGTACTTC.

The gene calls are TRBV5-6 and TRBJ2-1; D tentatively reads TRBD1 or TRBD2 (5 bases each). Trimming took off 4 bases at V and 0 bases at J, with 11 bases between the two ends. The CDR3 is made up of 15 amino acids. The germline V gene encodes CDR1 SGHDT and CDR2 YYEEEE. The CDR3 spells CASSRGRSSYNEQFF. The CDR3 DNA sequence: TGTGCCAGCAGCCGGGGCCGGAGCTCCTACAATGAGCAGTTCTTC.

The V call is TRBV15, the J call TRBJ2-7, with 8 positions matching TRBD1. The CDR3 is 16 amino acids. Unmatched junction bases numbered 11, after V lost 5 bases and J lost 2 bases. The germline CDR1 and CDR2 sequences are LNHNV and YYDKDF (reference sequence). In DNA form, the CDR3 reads TGTGCCACCAGCCTGTTTCTGCAGGGGGCAGCCTACGAGCAGTACTTC. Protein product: CATSLFLQGAAYEQYF. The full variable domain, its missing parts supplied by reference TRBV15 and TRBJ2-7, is DAMVIQNPRYQVTQFGKPVTLSCSQTLNHNVMYWYQQKSSQAPKLLFHYYDKDFNNEADTPDNFQSRRPNTSFCFLDIRSPGLGDTAMYLCATSLFLQGAAYEQYFGPGTRLTVT.

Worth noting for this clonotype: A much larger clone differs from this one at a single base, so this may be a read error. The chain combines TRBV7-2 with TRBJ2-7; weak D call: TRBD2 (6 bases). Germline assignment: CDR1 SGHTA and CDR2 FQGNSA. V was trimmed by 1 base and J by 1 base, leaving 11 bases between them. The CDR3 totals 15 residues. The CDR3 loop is CASSLVPRGSYEQYF. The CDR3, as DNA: TGTGCCAGCAGCTTAGTGCCCCGGGGGTCCTACGAGCAGTACTTC.

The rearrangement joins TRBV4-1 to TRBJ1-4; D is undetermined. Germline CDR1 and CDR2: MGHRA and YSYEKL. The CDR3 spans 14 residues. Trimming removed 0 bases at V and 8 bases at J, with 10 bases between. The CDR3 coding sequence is TGCGCCAGCAGCCAAGATAGAGGAGGGGAAAAACTGTTTTTT. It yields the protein CASSQDRGGEKLFF.

In DNA, the CDR3 is TGCAGCGTTGAACAGGGGCAGGCAACTAATGAAAAACTGTTTTTT. Its protein product is CSVEQGQATNEKLFF. The chain is built from TRBV29-1 and TRBJ1-4; tentative D call: TRBD1 (6 bases). With 2 bases removed from V and 0 bases from J, the gap between germline ends came to 10 bases. The CDR3 has 15 amino acids. The germline V gene encodes CDR1 SQVTM and CDR2 ANQGSEA. Full variable domain (rest looked up from reference TRBV29-1 and TRBJ1-4): SAVISQKPSRDICQRGTSLTIQCQVDSQVTMMFWYRQQPGQSLTLIATANQGSEATYESGFVIDKFPISRPNLTFSTLTVSNMSPEDSSIYLCSVEQGQATNEKLFFGSGTQLSVL.

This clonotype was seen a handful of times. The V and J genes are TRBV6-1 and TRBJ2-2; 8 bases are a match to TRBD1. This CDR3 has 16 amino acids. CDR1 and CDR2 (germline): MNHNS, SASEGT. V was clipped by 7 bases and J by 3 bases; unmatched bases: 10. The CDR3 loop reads CASKPPGTGYTGELFF. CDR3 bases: TGTGCCAGCAAACCGCCCGGGACAGGTTACACCGGGGAGCTGTTTTTT.

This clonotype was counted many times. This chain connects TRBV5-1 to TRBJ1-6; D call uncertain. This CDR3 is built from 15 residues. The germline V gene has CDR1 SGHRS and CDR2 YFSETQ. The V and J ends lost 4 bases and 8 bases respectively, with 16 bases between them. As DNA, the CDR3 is TGCGCCAGCAGCGCCGAGCTGGTAACGGATTCACCCCTCCACTTT. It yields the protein CASSAELVTDSPLHF.

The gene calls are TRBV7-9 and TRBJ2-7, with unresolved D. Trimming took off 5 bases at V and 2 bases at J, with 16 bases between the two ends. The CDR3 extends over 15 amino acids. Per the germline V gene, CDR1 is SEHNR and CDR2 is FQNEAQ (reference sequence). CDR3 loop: CASSGKGLSTYEQYF. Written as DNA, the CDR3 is TGTGCCAGCAGCGGGAAGGGCCTCAGCACCTACGAGCAGTACTTC.

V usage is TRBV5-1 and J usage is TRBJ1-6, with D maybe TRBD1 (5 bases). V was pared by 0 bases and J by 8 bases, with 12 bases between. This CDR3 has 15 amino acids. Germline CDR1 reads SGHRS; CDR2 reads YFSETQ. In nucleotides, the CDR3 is TGCGCCAGCAGCTTGGCGGGAGGGGCGGATTCACCCCTCCACTTT. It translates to CASSLAGGADSPLHF.

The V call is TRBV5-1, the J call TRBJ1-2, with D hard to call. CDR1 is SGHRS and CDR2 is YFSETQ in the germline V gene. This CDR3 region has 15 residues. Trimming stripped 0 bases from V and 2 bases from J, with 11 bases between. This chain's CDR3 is CASSLAAGTNYGYTF. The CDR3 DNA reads TGCGCCAGCAGCTTGGCGGCAGGAACCAACTATGGCTACACCTTC.

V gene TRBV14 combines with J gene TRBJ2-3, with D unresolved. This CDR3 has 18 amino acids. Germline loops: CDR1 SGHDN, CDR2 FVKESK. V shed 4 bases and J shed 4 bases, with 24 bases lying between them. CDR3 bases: TGTGCCAGCAGCCGGTTTAGCTTGACGGATAATAGGGCAGATACGCAGTATTTT. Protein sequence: CASSRFSLTDNRADTQYF.

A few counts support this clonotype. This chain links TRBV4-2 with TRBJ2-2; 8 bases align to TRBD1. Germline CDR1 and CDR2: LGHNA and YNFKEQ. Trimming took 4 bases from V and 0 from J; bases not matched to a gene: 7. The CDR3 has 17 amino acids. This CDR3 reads CASSPDRGAPNTGELFF. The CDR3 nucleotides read TGTGCCAGCAGCCCCGACAGGGGAGCCCCGAACACCGGGGAGCTGTTTTTT.

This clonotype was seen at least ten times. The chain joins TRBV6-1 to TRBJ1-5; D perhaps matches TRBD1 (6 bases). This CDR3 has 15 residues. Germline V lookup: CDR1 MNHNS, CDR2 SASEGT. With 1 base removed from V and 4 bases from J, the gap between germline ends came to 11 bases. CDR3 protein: CASSEGQAENQPQHF. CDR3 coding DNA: TGTGCCAGCAGTGAAGGACAGGCAGAGAATCAGCCCCAGCATTTT.

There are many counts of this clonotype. The DNA of the CDR3 is TGTGCCACCAGTGATCCTGGACAGGGCCTAGCTAACTATGGCTACACCTTC. It yields the protein CATSDPGQGLANYGYTF. V is TRBV24-1 and J is TRBJ1-2, with 8 bases aligning to TRBD1. The ends lost 3 bases at V and 0 bases at J; junction bases unmatched: 8. Germline values: CDR1 KGHDR, CDR2 SFDVKD. The CDR3 runs to 17 residues.